These T cell receptor beta chains were read from a single sample in a study of response to subunit inactivated influenza vaccine. MiXCR, run by TCRdb on the RT-PCR reads, gives a single entry per CDR3 protein. The sample carries about 780,000 distinct CDR3 sequences, less than 20% recorded once. Specimen: PBMCs from blood, collected more than 4 days after vaccination. Every receptor here comes from a man aged 45-65 years who received an inactivated influenza vaccine. Both conserved end residues are part of each CDR3. Fields, in order: V gene, D gene, clone size, J gene, CDR3 DNA, CDR3 protein. The D gene is left open where the match is weak. Size tells how often a clone was seen (once, few, many) or the class of an expanded clone, and some rows leave it out.

>TRBV9|TRBD2|few|TRBJ2-1
TGTGCCAGCAGCGACAGCGGGGGGGCGCACAATGAGCAGTTCTTC
CASSDSGGAHNEQFF
>TRBV5-1|TRBD1|many|TRBJ1-4
TGCGCCAGCAGCTTGCGGCAGGGGGATGAAAAACTGTTTTTT
CASSLRQGDEKLFF
>TRBV11-2|TRBD2|-|TRBJ2-3
TGTGCCAGCAGCCACAAGGGGGGGAGGGGACTAGCGGGAGTCACAGATACGCAGTATTTT
CASSHKGGRGLAGVTDTQYF
>TRBV9|-|-|TRBJ2-3
TGTGCCAGCAGCGTAGAATCCGGGAGTGGCGCAGATACGCAGTATTTT
CASSVESGSGADTQYF
>TRBV12-3/TRBV12-4|-|-|TRBJ2-5
TGTGCCAGCGGCGGGCCGCTCCAAGAGACCCAGTACTTC
CASGGPLQETQYF
>TRBV5-1|TRBD2|-|TRBJ2-3
TGCGCCAGCAGCTTGGATCTAGCGGGAGCCACAGATACGCAGTATTTT
CASSLDLAGATDTQYF
>TRBV4-2|-|-|TRBJ2-2
TGTGCCAGCAGCCGAAGGACAGCGAGCACCGGGGAGCTGTTTTTT
CASSRRTASTGELFF
>TRBV20-1|TRBD2|-|TRBJ2-7
TGCAGTGCTACCTCTCCGGGACTAGGAGCCTACGAGCAGTACTTC
CSATSPGLGAYEQYF
>TRBV6-5|-|-|TRBJ2-1
TGTGCCAGCAGTTACTTTGGGCGGGAGCAGTTCTTC
CASSYFGREQFF
>TRBV6-2/TRBV6-3|-|-|TRBJ1-2
TGTGCCAGCAGGGACGGGGGTCACTATGGCTACACCTTC
CASRDGGHYGYTF
>TRBV18|-|-|TRBJ1-1
TGTGCCAGCTCACAGGGGATCGGTAATGAAGCTTTCTTT
CASSQGIGNEAFF
>TRBV28|-|-|TRBJ2-1
TGTGCCAGCAGTTCCGCAGGGGGGGCCTTTGACAATGAGCAGTTCTTC
CASSSAGGAFDNEQFF
>TRBV12-3/TRBV12-4|-|-|TRBJ2-1
TGTGCCAGCAGCCGGGACACCGGATACAATGAGCAGTTCTTC
CASSRDTGYNEQFF
>TRBV4-3|-|few|TRBJ2-6
TGCGCCAGCAGCCGAGAGCCCCGGGACATAGAATTCTCTGGGGCCAACGTCCTGACTTTC
CASSREPRDIEFSGANVLTF
>TRBV7-8|-|-|TRBJ2-1
TGTGCCAGCAGCCCGAGCAGCAAGCAGTTCTTC
CASSPSSKQFF
>TRBV20-1|TRBD1|-|TRBJ2-1
TGCAGTGCTAGCCCGACGGGGACAGGTAAAAATGAGCAGTTCTTC
CSASPTGTGKNEQFF
>TRBV4-1|TRBD1|few|TRBJ1-1
TGCGCCAGCAGCCAAGTAGTCGCAGGGGGCTTGAACACTGAAGCTTTCTTT
CASSQVVAGGLNTEAFF
>TRBV20-1|-|-|TRBJ2-5
TGCAGTGCTAGAGACCGGGCACTGTACCAAGAGACCCAGTACTTC
CSARDRALYQETQYF
>TRBV20-1|-|-|TRBJ2-3
TGCAGTGCTAGGGGCCGGGCGGGATCTCTGTATACGCAGTATTTT
CSARGRAGSLYTQYF
>TRBV20-1|-|-|TRBJ2-2
TGCAGTGCTAGGCCGATCACAGCGAACACCGGGGAGCTGTTTTTT
CSARPITANTGELFF
>TRBV4-2|-|-|TRBJ2-2
TGTGCCAGCAGCCAAGGATGGGTCAGGAGCACCGGGGAGCTGTTTTTT
CASSQGWVRSTGELFF
>TRBV20-1|-|few|TRBJ1-2
TGCAGTGCTAGATTCGGGCGCTTCCGCTTC
CSARFGRFRF
>TRBV7-9|-|few|TRBJ1-2
TGTGCCAGCCAACGGGGGGCGGATGGCTACACCTTC
CASQRGADGYTF
>TRBV5-4|-|-|TRBJ1-5
TGTGCCAGCAGCTTGGGACCCTTCAGTCAGCCCCAGCATTTT
CASSLGPFSQPQHF
>TRBV4-3|TRBD1|-|TRBJ2-7
TGCGCCAGCAGCCGCACCCCGGGACAGACTTGGGAGCAGTACTTC
CASSRTPGQTWEQYF
>TRBV4-3|TRBD1|few|TRBJ2-5
TGCGCCAGCAGCCGATACAGGGGGATCCAAGAGACCCAGTACTTC
CASSRYRGIQETQYF
>TRBV20-1|TRBD1|-|TRBJ1-1
TGCAGTGCAAAGACAGGGACTGAAGCTTTCTTT
CSAKTGTEAFF
>TRBV6-5|TRBD2|-|TRBJ2-3
TGTGCCAGCAGGATAAGCGGGAGTGTAGCAGATACGCAGTATTTT
CASRISGSVADTQYF
>TRBV12-3/TRBV12-4|-|-|TRBJ1-3
TGTGCCAGCAGTTTAGCGAAAGGTTCTGGAAACACCATATATTTT
CASSLAKGSGNTIYF
>TRBV12-3/TRBV12-4|TRBD1|once|TRBJ1-4
TGTGCCAGCAGAGACAGGGGGCGAGTTGAAAAACTGTTTTTT
CASRDRGRVEKLFF
>TRBV6-5|TRBD1|few|TRBJ2-7
TGTGCCAGCAGTTACATGGACAGGAGCAGCGAGCAGTACTTC
CASSYMDRSSEQYF
>TRBV6-5|TRBD1|-|TRBJ1-6
TGTGCCAGCAGTTACTCCGGGGCAGGGGGTAATTCACCCCTCCACTTT
CASSYSGAGGNSPLHF
>TRBV27|-|-|TRBJ1-5
TGTGCCAGCACCGCCAGGGCGGAAGGTCAGCCCCAGCATTTT
CASTARAEGQPQHF
>TRBV9|-|-|TRBJ2-3
TGTGCCAGCAGCGTAGCGACGGGGGCCACAGATACGCAGTATTTT
CASSVATGATDTQYF
>TRBV12-3/TRBV12-4|-|-|TRBJ2-5
TGTGCCAGCAGACCAAACCGGGGTACCGGTAGGGAGACCCAGTACTTC
CASRPNRGTGRETQYF
>TRBV18|-|-|TRBJ2-6
TGTGCCAGCTCACCATTCCGCTCTGGGGCCAACGTCCTGACTTTC
CASSPFRSGANVLTF
>TRBV10-3|TRBD1|-|TRBJ2-3
TGTGCCTGCCGGGGACAGGGTATCACAGATACGCAGTATTTT
CACRGQGITDTQYF
>TRBV6-2/TRBV6-3|TRBD1|few|TRBJ2-5
TGTGCCAGCAGTTACCCAAGACAGGGAAAGACCCAGTACTTC
CASSYPRQGKTQYF
>TRBV7-8|-|few|TRBJ1-3
TGTGCCAGCAGCTTTGGCAGGGCTGCTGGAAACACCATATATTTT
CASSFGRAAGNTIYF
>TRBV12-3/TRBV12-4|-|-|TRBJ1-5
TGTGCCAGCAGTTTAACGTCTAGCAATCAGCCCCAGCATTTT
CASSLTSSNQPQHF
>TRBV7-2|-|-|TRBJ2-5
TGTGCCAGCAGCTTAGGTACTATCGAGGAGACCCAGTACTTC
CASSLGTIEETQYF
>TRBV5-1|TRBD1|-|TRBJ1-1
TGCGCCAGCAGCTTGGGCGACAGGGACACTGAAGCTTTCTTT
CASSLGDRDTEAFF
>TRBV10-1|-|few|TRBJ2-3
TGCGCCAGCAGTGAGCGGACAACAGATACGCAGTATTTT
CASSERTTDTQYF
>TRBV12-3/TRBV12-4|-|many|TRBJ2-7
TGTGCCAGCAGTTTAGGCGGAGGGTTCTACGAGCAGTACTTC
CASSLGGGFYEQYF
>TRBV11-2|-|few|TRBJ2-3
TGTGCCAGCAGCTTAAGCGACCAAGCCGATACGCAGTATTTT
CASSLSDQADTQYF
>TRBV6-5|TRBD2|few|TRBJ2-3
TGTGCCAGCAGTTCCCTAGCGGGACAATCCACAGATACGCAGTATTTT
CASSSLAGQSTDTQYF
>TRBV5-1|-|once|TRBJ2-3
TGCGCCAGCAGCTTGGCCATGGTGGGCTCAGATACGCAGTATTTT
CASSLAMVGSDTQYF
>TRBV12-3/TRBV12-4|-|many|TRBJ2-2
TGTGCCAGCAGTGTGGGAGGGGAGCTGTTTTTT
CASSVGGELFF
>TRBV20-1|-|few|TRBJ2-7
TGCAGTGCTAGAGACCAGGTTATGGTACGCGGTACCTACGAGCAGTACTTC
CSARDQVMVRGTYEQYF
>TRBV5-1|-|few|TRBJ2-7
TGCGCCAGCAGCTTGGAGATCGGGGGCTTGTACGAGCAGTACTTC
CASSLEIGGLYEQYF
>TRBV6-1|TRBD1|-|TRBJ1-4
TGTGCCAGCAGTCGGGACAGGGGTGGTGAAAAACTGTTTTTT
CASSRDRGGEKLFF